This T cell receptor (beta chain) was found in a study of T cell responses to AZD1222 COVID-19 vaccine. Whole-study findings and limits: Spike-spanning, vaccine-associated CD4 TCRs were dominant at 160-218 and 743-854.

The V end lost 6 bases, the J end lost 0 bases, and 8 bases lay between the germline ends. Per germline, CDR1 LNHDA and CDR2 SQIVND (reference sequence). There are 13 residues in the CDR3. In the case of this clone: Its antigen is not identified.

Sequencing was performed with immunoSEQ multiplex PCR; in TCRdb, only in-frame clones are kept and a portion is missing. The sample lists about 100,000 clones, more than 75% occurring once. The chain is built from TRBV19 and TRBJ1-1, with no clear D. This clonotype was sampled from an adult in good health. Sequenced material: peripheral blood, taken on day 0 of AZD1222 vaccination. The CDR3 bases are TGTGCCAGTAGGGCAGAAATGAACACTGAAGCTTTCTTT. Its translation: CASRAEMNTEAFF.